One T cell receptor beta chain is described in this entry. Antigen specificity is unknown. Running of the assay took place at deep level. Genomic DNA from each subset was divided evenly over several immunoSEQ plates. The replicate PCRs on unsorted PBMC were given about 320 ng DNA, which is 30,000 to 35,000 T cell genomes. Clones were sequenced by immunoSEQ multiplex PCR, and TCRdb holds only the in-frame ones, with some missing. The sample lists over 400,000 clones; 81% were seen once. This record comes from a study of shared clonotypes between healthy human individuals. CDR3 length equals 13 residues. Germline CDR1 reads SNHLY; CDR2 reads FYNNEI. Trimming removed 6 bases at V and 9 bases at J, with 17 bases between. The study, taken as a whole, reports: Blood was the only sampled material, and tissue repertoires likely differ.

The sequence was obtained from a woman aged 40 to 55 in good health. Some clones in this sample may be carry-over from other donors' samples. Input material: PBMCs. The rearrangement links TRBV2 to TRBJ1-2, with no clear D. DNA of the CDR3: TGTGCCAGCAGACCTCAGATAGGGCAATGCTACACCTTC. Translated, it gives CASRPQIGQCYTF.